In this sample, the clone carrying this T cell receptor beta chain turned up many times. The antigen is not known. The data were obtained in a study of T cells in Graves' hyperthyroidism and ophthalmopathy. Study in general: Specimen type is peripheral blood, collected at initial diagnosis prior to any treatment.

RNA transcripts gave rise to amplified TCR beta CDR3 regions. The study used the HTBI primer set for a first-round RT-PCR of the TCR CDR3. TCRdb reprocessed the multiplex PCR reads with MiXCR, giving one entry per CDR3 protein. This table has 280,000 or so distinct CDR3 sequences, under 30% appearing once. Study-wide results and caveats: By a 13 V-J model, ophthalmopathy was set apart from stable hyperthyroidism. Most thyroid clonotypes with frequency above 0.001 were detected in blood.

This CDR3 comprises 13 residues. V dropped 1 base and J dropped 2 bases, with 5 bases sitting between them. The germline V gene encodes CDR1 SGHDN and CDR2 FVKESK. Preceding any ophthalmopathy symptoms, the blood sample dates from first hyperthyroidism diagnosis. Specimen: blood. The TCR sequence derives from a man aged 35-49 years with Graves' hyperthyroidism that later progressed to Graves' ophthalmopathy. This chain links TRBV14 with TRBJ2-5; D not certain. The CDR3 coding sequence is TGTGCCAGCAGCCAAGTTCTTCAAGAGACCCAGTACTTC. This codes for CASSQVLQETQYF.